The clone carrying this T cell receptor beta chain was observed a handful of times. This specimen comes from a study of response to subunit inactivated influenza vaccine. TCRdb fed the RT-PCR reads into MiXCR, producing one record per CDR3 protein. There are 650,000 to 800,000 distinct CDR3 sequences in the sample; approximately 13% occur only once, and 6.5% to 8.5% lies in the top ten. Germline trimming cut 6 bases from V and 4 bases from J; bases unmatched to any gene: 5. Germline lookup yields CDR1 SEHNR and CDR2 FQNEAQ (reference sequence). The CDR3 is made up of 14 amino acids. The source was PBMCs from blood, collected less than 15 days before vaccination. The sequence came from a man aged 50 or older who received an inactivated influenza vaccine. This sequence joins TRBV7-9 and TRBJ2-2; TRBD2 agrees at 7 bases. CDR3 in amino acids: CASRPSGTTGELFF. CDR3 DNA sequence: TGTGCCAGCAGACCTAGCGGAACCACCGGGGAGCTGTTTTTT.